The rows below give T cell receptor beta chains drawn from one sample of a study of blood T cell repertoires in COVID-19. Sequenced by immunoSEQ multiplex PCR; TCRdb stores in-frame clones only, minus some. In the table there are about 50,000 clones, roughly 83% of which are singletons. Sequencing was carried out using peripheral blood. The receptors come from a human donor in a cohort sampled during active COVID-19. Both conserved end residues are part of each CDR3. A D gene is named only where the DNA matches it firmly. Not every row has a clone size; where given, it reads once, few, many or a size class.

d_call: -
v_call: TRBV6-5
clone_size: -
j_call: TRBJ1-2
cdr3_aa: CASSYSPVDGYTF
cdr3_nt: TGTGCCAGCAGTTACTCGCCGGTGGATGGCTACACCTTC

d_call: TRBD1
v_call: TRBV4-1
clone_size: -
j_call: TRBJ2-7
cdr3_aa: CASSPFGQGFSYEQYF
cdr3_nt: TGCGCCAGCAGCCCGTTTGGACAGGGCTTTTCCTACGAGCAGTACTTC

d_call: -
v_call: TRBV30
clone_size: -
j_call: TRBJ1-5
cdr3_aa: CAWSVSGASNQPQHF
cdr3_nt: TGTGCCTGGAGTGTGTCAGGGGCTAGCAATCAGCCCCAGCATTTT

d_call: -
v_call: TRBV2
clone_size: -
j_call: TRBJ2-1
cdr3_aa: CATKSETARGEQFF
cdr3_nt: TGTGCCACGAAGAGCGAGACTGCAAGGGGTGAGCAGTTCTTC

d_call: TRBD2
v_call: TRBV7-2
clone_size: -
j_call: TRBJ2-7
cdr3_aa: CASSFSGGAGYEQYF
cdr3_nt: TGTGCCAGCAGCTTTAGTGGGGGAGCGGGGTACGAGCAGTACTTC

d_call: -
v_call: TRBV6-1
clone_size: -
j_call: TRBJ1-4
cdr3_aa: CASSEDRNWEKLFF
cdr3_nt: TGTGCCAGCAGTGAAGACAGAAACTGGGAAAAACTGTTTTTT

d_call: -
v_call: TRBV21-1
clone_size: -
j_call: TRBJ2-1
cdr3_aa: CANSSQDIYYNEQFF
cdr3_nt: TGTGCCAACTCTTCCCAGGACATCTACTACAATGAGCAGTTCTTC

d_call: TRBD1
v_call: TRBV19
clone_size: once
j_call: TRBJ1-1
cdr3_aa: CASSSRGENTEAFF
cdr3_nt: TGTGCCAGTAGCTCCAGGGGGGAGAACACTGAAGCTTTCTTT

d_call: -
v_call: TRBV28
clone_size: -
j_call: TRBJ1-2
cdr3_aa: CASSLRERGYTF
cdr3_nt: TGTGCCAGCAGTTTACGCGAGCGAGGCTACACCTTC

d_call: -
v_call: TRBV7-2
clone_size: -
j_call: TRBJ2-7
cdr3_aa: CASSLGRNSYEQYF
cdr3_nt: TGTGCCAGCAGCTTAGGCAGAAACTCCTACGAGCAGTACTTC

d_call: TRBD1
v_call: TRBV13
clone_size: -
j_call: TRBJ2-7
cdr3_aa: CASSGPAGTGTYEQYF
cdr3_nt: TGTGCCAGCAGCGGGCCAGCTGGGACAGGGACCTACGAGCAGTACTTC

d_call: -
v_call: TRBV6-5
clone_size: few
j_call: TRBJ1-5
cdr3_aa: CASRTGFKNQPQHF
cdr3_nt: TGTGCCAGCAGAACGGGGTTTAAAAATCAGCCCCAGCATTTT

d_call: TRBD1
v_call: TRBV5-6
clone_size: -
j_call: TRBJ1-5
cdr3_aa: CASSLRLTGLSNQPQHF
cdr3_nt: TGTGCCAGCAGCTTGAGGCTGACAGGGCTTAGCAATCAGCCCCAGCATTTT

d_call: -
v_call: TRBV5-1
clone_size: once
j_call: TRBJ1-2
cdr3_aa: CASSLSVRGFEGGYTF
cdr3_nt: TGCGCCAGCAGCTTGTCCGTGCGGGGTTTCGAAGGTGGCTACACCTTC

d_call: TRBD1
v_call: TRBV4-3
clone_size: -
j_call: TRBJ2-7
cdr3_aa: CASSHGQGPDYEQYF
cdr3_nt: TGCGCCAGCAGCCATGGACAGGGGCCAGACTACGAGCAGTACTTC

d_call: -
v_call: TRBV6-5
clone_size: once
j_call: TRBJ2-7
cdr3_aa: CASSPSGGFYEQYF
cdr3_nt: TGTGCCAGCAGCCCGAGCGGAGGTTTCTACGAGCAGTACTTC

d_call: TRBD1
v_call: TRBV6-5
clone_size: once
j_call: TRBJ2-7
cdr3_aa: CASTQGANGEQYF
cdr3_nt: TGTGCCAGCACACAGGGGGCCAATGGCGAGCAGTACTTC

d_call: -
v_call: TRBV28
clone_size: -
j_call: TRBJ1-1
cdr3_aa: CASVAPTGNTEAFF
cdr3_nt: TGTGCCAGCGTAGCTCCGACAGGGAACACTGAAGCTTTCTTT

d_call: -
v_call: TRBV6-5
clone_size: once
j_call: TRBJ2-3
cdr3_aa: CASSLGGRTDTQYF
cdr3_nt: TGTGCCAGCAGCCTCGGGGGAAGGACAGATACGCAGTATTTT

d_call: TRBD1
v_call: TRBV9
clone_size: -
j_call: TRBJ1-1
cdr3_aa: CASSAGQGAAEAFF
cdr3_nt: TGTGCCAGCAGCGCAGGACAGGGGGCCGCTGAAGCTTTCTTT

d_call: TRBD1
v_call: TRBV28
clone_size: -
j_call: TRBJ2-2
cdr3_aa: CASSSYSRQGNTGELFF
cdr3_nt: TGTGCCAGCAGTTCCTACTCGAGACAGGGGAACACCGGGGAGCTGTTTTTT

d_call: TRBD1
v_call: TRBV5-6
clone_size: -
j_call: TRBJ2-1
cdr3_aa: CASSGTGAVQFF
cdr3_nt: TGTGCCAGCAGCGGGACAGGGGCTGTGCAGTTCTTC

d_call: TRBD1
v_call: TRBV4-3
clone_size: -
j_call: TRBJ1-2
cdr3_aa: CASSQDLARGSVQDGYTF
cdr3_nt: TGCGCCAGCAGCCAAGATCTGGCCAGGGGGTCTGTACAAGATGGCTACACCTTC

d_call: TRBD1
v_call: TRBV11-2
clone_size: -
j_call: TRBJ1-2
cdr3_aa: CASSLGQDNKCTF
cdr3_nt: TGTGCCAGCTCTTTGGGACAGGACAACAAGTGCACCTTC

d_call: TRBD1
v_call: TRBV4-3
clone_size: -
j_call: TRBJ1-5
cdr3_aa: CASSQERTGSQPQHF
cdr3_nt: TGCGCCAGCAGCCAAGAGAGGACAGGGTCTCAGCCCCAGCATTTT

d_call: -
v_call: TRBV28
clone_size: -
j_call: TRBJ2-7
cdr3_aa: CASSLRGLSYEQYF
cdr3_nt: TGTGCCAGCAGTTTGAGGGGACTCTCCTACGAGCAGTACTTC